The 23 T cell receptor beta chains below were found in one sample sequenced in a study of response to subunit inactivated influenza vaccine. TCRdb re-called the RT-PCR reads through MiXCR, storing one row per CDR3 protein. This sample has 650,000 to 700,000 distinct CDR3 sequences, with 15% to 19% found just once. The sample was PBMCs from blood, taken less than 13 days after vaccination. All receptors come from a man aged 50-59 years who received an inactivated influenza vaccine.

This clonotype was observed at least ten times. The rearrangement joins TRBV10-3 to TRBJ2-5, with D hard to call. V was cut by 0 bases and J by 4 bases, with 6 bases left in between. The CDR3 has 13 residues. The V gene's germline CDR1 is ENHRY and CDR2 SYGVKD. CDR3 DNA: TGTGCCATCAGTGAGTCGACACGAGAGACCCAGTACTTC. This codes for CAISESTRETQYF.

This sequence joins TRBV20-1 and TRBJ2-3; D may correspond to TRBD1 or TRBD2 (5 bases each). Germline values: CDR1 DFQATT, CDR2 SNEGSKA (reference sequence). CDR3 size: 14 residues. Trimming stripped 3 bases from V and 8 bases from J, with 18 bases between. CDR3 coding DNA: TGCAGTGCTAGGGCCGGGCCCCAGAGGGGTACGCAGTATTTT. Its translation is CSARAGPQRGTQYF.

This clonotype has only a few counts. The chain carries TRBV18 and TRBJ2-2; tentatively, D is TRBD2 (6 bases). Trimming stripped 6 bases from V and 4 bases from J, with 9 bases between. CDR1 and CDR2 from the germline V gene are KGHSH and LQKENI. The CDR3 extends over 13 amino acids. CDR3 DNA sequence: TGTGCCAGCTCGTCGACTAGCACCGGGGAGCTGTTTTTT. The encoded protein is CASSSTSTGELFF.

The J gene is TRBJ2-6, the V gene TRBV7-2; 11 nucleotides line up with TRBD1. This CDR3 has 17 residues. CDR1 is SGHTA and CDR2 is FQGNSA in the germline V gene. Trimming at V came to 2 bases and at J to 3 bases, leaving 3 bases not matched to a gene. CDR3 region: CASSLRGTGGGANVLTF. CDR3 in DNA: TGTGCCAGCAGCTTACGTGGGACAGGGGGTGGGGCCAACGTCCTGACTTTC.

This clonotype appeared a few times. The chain is built from TRBV29-1 and TRBJ1-2; 7 positions agree with TRBD1. Germline V gene sequence: CDR1 SQVTM, CDR2 ANQGSEA. V gave up 6 bases and J gave up 4 bases; unmatched junction bases: 11. The CDR3 consists of 14 residues. Here the CDR3 DNA reads TGCAGCGTGGCAGACAGGGACGCATCCTATGGCTACACCTTC. Protein: CSVADRDASYGYTF.

This clonotype was detected a few times. V is TRBV6-1 and J is TRBJ2-5, with D possibly being TRBD1 or TRBD2 (6 bases each). The CDR3 length is 13 residues. Germline V gene lookup returns CDR1 MNHNS and CDR2 SASEGT. The ends were cut back, 6 bases at V and 5 bases at J, with 13 bases in the middle. In DNA, the CDR3 is TGTGCCAGCAGGAGGGGGGCGGAGGAGACCCAGTACTTC. This translates into CASRRGAEETQYF.

This clonotype was counted ten times or more. The genes are TRBV7-9 and TRBJ2-3; D not certain. This CDR3 is 12 amino acids long. CDR1 and CDR2 (germline): SEHNR, FQNEAQ (reference sequence). The germline V and J ends were trimmed by 4 bases and 7 bases, with 9 bases remaining between them. CDR3 nucleotides: TGTGCCAGCAGCTCGGACGGCCATACGCAGTATTTT. Protein product: CASSSDGHTQYF.

The table lists this clonotype with many counts. The chain recombines TRBV11-2 with TRBJ2-1; 10 bases align to TRBD2. CDR3 length: 18 amino acids. V shed 3 bases and J 5 bases; nucleotides not matched to a gene: 13. Germline loops: CDR1 SGHAT, CDR2 FQNNGV. The CDR3 protein is CASSLELLSSGGNNEQFF. The CDR3 DNA is TGTGCCAGCAGCTTGGAGCTTCTCTCTAGCGGGGGCAACAATGAGCAGTTCTTC.

The chain employs TRBV28 and TRBJ2-7; the match to TRBD1 covers 7 bases. The CDR3 totals 14 residues. V was clipped by 5 bases and J by 9 bases; unmatched bases: 13. Germline V gene data show CDR1 as MDHEN and CDR2 as SYDVKM. The DNA of the CDR3 is TGTGCCAGCAGTCCGGGACAGCAGCCGGTGAGGCAGTACTTC. Protein sequence: CASSPGQQPVRQYF. The whole variable domain, remainder taken from reference TRBV28 and TRBJ2-7, is DVKVTQSSRYLVKRTGEKVFLECVQDMDHENMFWYRQDPGLGLRLIYFSYDVKMKEKGDIPEGYSVSREKKERFSLILESASTNQTSMYLCASSPGQQPVRQYFGPGTRLTVT.

The genes are TRBV6-1 and TRBJ1-1; possible D gene TRBD1, 6 bases. CDR1 MNHNS and CDR2 SASEGT come from the germline V gene. The CDR3 spans 14 residues. V lost 6 bases and J 0 bases, leaving 11 bases between the germline ends. This CDR3 reads CASRDRHMNTEAFF. The CDR3 region has the DNA TGTGCCAGCAGAGACAGGCATATGAACACTGAAGCTTTCTTT.

V gene TRBV6-2 or TRBV6-3 combines with J gene TRBJ1-2; no firm D call. This CDR3 is 13 amino acids long. Germline V gene sequence: CDR1 MNHEY, CDR2 SVGEGT. V was shortened by 1 base and J by 4 bases, with 7 bases between the two germline ends. The CDR3 here is CASSYYTRYGYTF. Written as DNA, the CDR3 is TGTGCCAGCAGTTACTACACCCGCTATGGCTACACCTTC.

This clonotype was recorded a few times. The J gene is TRBJ2-5, the V gene TRBV10-3, with TRBD1 matching 7 bases. The J segment lost 4 bases and the V segment lost 8 bases, leaving 4 bases of the junction unmatched. The germline CDR1 and CDR2 sequences are ENHRY and SYGVKD. The CDR3 sequence is 12 residues long. The DNA of the CDR3 is TGTGCCATCCGGGACAGCAGAGAGACCCAGTACTTC. Protein: CAIRDSRETQYF.

This clonotype has a handful of counts. CDR3 sequence (DNA): TGTGCCAGCAGTGAAAGGTCCTACAATGAGCAGTTCTTC. Translation gives CASSERSYNEQFF. The chain has TRBV6-1 and TRBJ2-1; no definite D call. The germline V and J ends were trimmed by 2 bases and 1 base, with 3 bases remaining between them. Germline CDR1 and CDR2: MNHNS and SASEGT. This CDR3 comprises 13 residues.

This clonotype was seen only a few times. The chain uses TRBV7-9 and TRBJ2-5; D not resolved. Germline V gene lookup returns CDR1 SEHNR and CDR2 FQNEAQ (reference sequence). V lost 5 bases and J lost 4, with 11 bases in between. The CDR3 is made up of 13 amino acids. CDR3 in DNA: TGTGCCAGCAGCGGAGACATTCCAGAGACCCAGTACTTC. Translated, it gives CASSGDIPETQYF.

This clonotype was found a few times. Written as DNA, the CDR3 is TGTGCCAGCAGCTTAGCGGCCAGCACAGGGGATACGCAGTATTTT. Translated: CASSLAASTGDTQYF. The rearrangement joins TRBV7-9 to TRBJ2-3, with D possibly matching TRBD1 (6 bases). Germline loops: CDR1 SEHNR, CDR2 FQNEAQ (reference sequence). Trimming left V 0 bases short and J 6 bases short, with 13 bases between. This CDR3 spans 15 amino acids.

This rearrangement joins TRBV12-3 or TRBV12-4 to TRBJ2-3; 7 positions agree with TRBD2. V lost 5 bases to trimming and J lost 0 bases; unmatched junction nucleotides: 5. The CDR3 contains 15 residues. The CDR3 region is CASSPQTSSTDTQYF. The CDR3 bases are TGTGCCAGCAGTCCCCAGACTAGCAGCACAGATACGCAGTATTTT.

The rearrangement joins TRBV6-6 to TRBJ1-2; no definite D call. Trimming cost V 5 bases and J 8 bases, with 15 bases left between them. Germline V gene data show CDR1 as MNHNY and CDR2 as SVGAGI (reference sequence). CDR3 size: 13 residues. The CDR3 sequence is CASSPRENRGYTF. CDR3 DNA: TGTGCCAGCAGTCCCCGAGAGAATAGGGGCTACACCTTC.

Turning to this clonotype: This may be a read error: a much more frequent sequence differs by one nucleotide. V is TRBV18 and J is TRBJ2-1; D is unresolved. The length of the CDR3 is 15 residues. Trimming left V 3 bases short and J 0 bases short, with 9 bases between. The germline gives CDR1 KGHSH, CDR2 LQKENI. The CDR3 DNA follows: TGTGCCAGCTCACCGGGGATAGGCTCCTACAATGAGCAGTTCTTC. Translation gives CASSPGIGSYNEQFF.

This clonotype was counted only a few times. V and J are TRBV7-2 and TRBJ2-1; D is unclear. Trimming stripped 0 bases from V and 10 bases from J, with 13 bases between. In germline, CDR1 is SGHTA, CDR2 FQGNSA. The CDR3 has 14 residues. The CDR3 sequence is CASSLAGRFWEQFF. The CDR3 DNA is TGTGCCAGCAGCTTAGCGGGCCGGTTCTGGGAGCAGTTCTTC.

This clonotype was counted at least ten times. The chain links TRBV6-1 to TRBJ1-2; weak D call: TRBD1 (6 bases). Trimming removed 2 bases at V and 3 bases at J, with 16 bases between. Germline loops: CDR1 MNHNS, CDR2 SASEGT. The CDR3 consists of 16 residues. Here the CDR3 DNA reads TGTGCCAGCAGTGAAAGGGCAGGACAGAATTACTATGGCTACACCTTC. Its protein product is CASSERAGQNYYGYTF.

This chain connects TRBV6-5 to TRBJ2-3, with D maybe TRBD1 (6 bases). CDR3 length equals 12 residues. CDR1 and CDR2 (germline): MNHEY, SVGAGI. V was pared by 6 bases and J by 4 bases, with 8 bases between. DNA for the CDR3: TGTGCCAGCAGCCGGACAGCAGATACGCAGTATTTT. Amino acids: CASSRTADTQYF.

As DNA, the CDR3 is TGTGCCAGCAGAATACAGTACCAAGAGACCCAGTACTTC. Translation gives CASRIQYQETQYF. The rearrangement uses TRBV6-6 and TRBJ2-5; no firm D call. V was pared by 6 bases and J by 0 bases, with 8 bases between. The CDR3 has 13 amino acids. The germline gives CDR1 MNHNY, CDR2 SVGAGI (reference sequence).

Only a few counts were recorded for this clonotype. The V call is TRBV12-3 or TRBV12-4, the J call TRBJ1-1; 7 positions agree with TRBD1. V was pared by 6 bases and J by 8 bases, with 9 bases of the junction left unmatched. CDR3 length: 13 residues. The DNA of the CDR3 is TGTGCCAGCAGCAAAAGACAGGGACCCGAAGCTTTCTTT. This translates into CASSKRQGPEAFF.